This T cell receptor (beta chain) was sequenced in a study of T cells in Graves' hyperthyroidism and ophthalmopathy. The CDR3 regions of TCR beta were amplified from RNA transcripts. A set of HTBI primers served as the primers for a first-round RT-PCR of the TCR CDR3. TCRdb redid the calling of the multiplex PCR reads with MiXCR, one entry per CDR3 protein. The sample includes a few hundred thousand distinct CDR3 sequences, 16% seen only once; the top ten take less than 30%. The V and J ends lost 2 bases and 0 bases respectively, with 5 bases between them. The CDR3 covers 14 residues. Germline lookup yields CDR1 SGHTA and CDR2 FQGNSA. This clonotype turned up a few times.

The rearrangement joins TRBV7-2 to TRBJ1-3; no clear D gene. Sequenced material: blood. This receptor was taken from a woman aged 25 to 45 with Graves' ophthalmopathy. The CDR3 DNA is TGTGCCAGCAGCTTACGCCTCTCTGGAAACACCATATATTTT. Protein: CASSLRLSGNTIYF.